The entry that follows covers one T cell receptor (beta chain) sequence. The target antigen is unknown. The assay was immunoSEQ multiplex PCR, and TCRdb's table has in-frame clones only and misses some. The data contain around 120,000 clones, more than 80% of them singletons. This entry belongs to a study of identifying expanded T cells in peripheral blood. Findings and caveats of the study: Differentially abundant clones: around 1.1 between replicates, around 16 at around 14 days, around 20 at four. Two-week clone count variance significantly increased as total template count grew.

Germline CDR1 is MNHEY and CDR2 is SMNVEV (reference sequence). The CDR3 length is 15 residues. The V and J ends lost 5 bases and 5 bases respectively, with 18 bases between them. The specimen sequenced was blood. The TCR comes from a person aged 18 to 70 in good health. The J gene is TRBJ1-1, the V gene TRBV27; D unresolved. The CDR3 nucleotides are TGTGCCAGCAGTCCCCCCCACGGGAGAGTAACTGAAGCTTTCTTT. Translation gives CASSPPHGRVTEAFF.